These 18 T cell receptor beta chains share one sample of origin, sequenced in a study of siplizumab effects on memory and regulatory T cells. Clones were sequenced by immunoSEQ multiplex PCR, and TCRdb holds only the in-frame ones, with some missing. The table has over 100,000 clones, about 93% seen once. The sample was CD4+ T cells sorted from blood. The receptors were sampled from a human donor in good health.

This chain links TRBV18 with TRBJ2-1; 10 nucleotides line up with TRBD2. Germline V gene sequence: CDR1 KGHSH, CDR2 LQKENI. J gave up 6 bases and V 2 bases, and 4 bases lay outside the gene matches. CDR3 length equals 15 residues. CDR3 bases: TGTGCCAGCTCACCAAAAACTAGCGGGGTCAATGAGCAGTTCTTC. Residues: CASSPKTSGVNEQFF.

V gene TRBV6-6 combines with J gene TRBJ2-1; D is possibly TRBD1 (6 bases). This CDR3 comprises 13 residues. Germline V gene data show CDR1 as MNHNY and CDR2 as SVGAGI (reference sequence). Trimming stripped 5 bases from V and 7 bases from J, with 12 bases between. CDR3 region: CASSQGFSNEQFF. The CDR3 DNA is TGTGCCAGCAGTCAGGGGTTTTCGAATGAGCAGTTCTTC.

The chain couples TRBV11-3 to TRBJ2-3; D possibly matches TRBD1 or TRBD2 (5 bases each). The CDR3 covers 13 residues. V was cut by 4 bases and J by 7 bases, with 12 bases left in between. The germline gives CDR1 SGHNT, CDR2 YENEEA. The CDR3 protein is CASSSYLGHTQYF. In DNA form, the CDR3 reads TGTGCCAGCAGCTCGTACTTGGGACATACGCAGTATTTT.

This clone has just a few counts. This sequence joins TRBV6-5 and TRBJ1-5; 7 nucleotides line up with TRBD1. The CDR3 loop spans 15 amino acids. Germline CDR1 and CDR2: MNHEY and SVGAGI. V trimming: 6 bases; J trimming: 1 base; junction bases outside the gene matches: 6. Here the CDR3 DNA reads TGTGCCAGCAGGCCCGCAGGGGGGAGCAATCAGCCCCAGCATTTT. It yields the protein CASRPAGGSNQPQHF.

The chain is built from TRBV4-1 and TRBJ1-2, with a possible D match to TRBD1 (6 bases). V lost 0 bases to trimming and J lost 10 bases, with 15 bases between them. The CDR3 runs 14 residues. Germline V gene sequence: CDR1 MGHRA, CDR2 YSYEKL. In DNA, the CDR3 is TGCGCCAGCAGCCAAGATGAACAGGGTCGCACCTACACCTTC. It encodes CASSQDEQGRTYTF.

V gene TRBV18 combines with J gene TRBJ2-1; 8 bases line up with TRBD2. Germline-derived CDR1 and CDR2 are KGHSH and LQKENI. This CDR3 has 16 amino acids. The V segment lost 2 bases and the J segment 7 bases; nucleotides outside the gene matches: 10. CDR3 region: CASSPLIREGLNEQFF. For the CDR3, the DNA is TGTGCCAGCTCACCATTAATACGGGAGGGTTTAAATGAGCAGTTCTTC.

The chain is built from TRBV19 and TRBJ2-5; the D is unclear. The CDR3 has 13 residues. Germline loops: CDR1 LNHDA, CDR2 SQIVND (reference sequence). Trimming took off 2 bases at V and 3 bases at J, with 7 bases between the two ends. The CDR3 sequence is CASSIRRKETQYF. CDR3 DNA: TGTGCCAGTAGTATACGACGGAAAGAGACCCAGTACTTC.

This chain uses TRBV6-6 with TRBJ1-2, with TRBD1 as a possible D gene (6 bases). The CDR3 is made up of 13 amino acids. V lost 1 base to trimming and J lost 7 bases, with 10 bases between them. Germline CDR1 reads MNHNY; CDR2 reads SVGAGI (reference sequence). The CDR3 is CASSYLTGGGYTF. The CDR3 DNA sequence: TGTGCCAGCAGTTACTTGACAGGAGGTGGCTACACCTTC.

This clone was found once. The chain couples TRBV28 to TRBJ2-3; D perhaps matches TRBD1 (6 bases). This CDR3 has 16 amino acids. Looked up from germline, CDR1 is MDHEN and CDR2 is SYDVKM. Trimming removed 3 bases at V and 3 bases at J, with 16 bases between. The CDR3 loop reads CASSFADRILTDTQYF. DNA for the CDR3: TGTGCCAGCAGTTTCGCAGACAGGATATTGACAGATACGCAGTATTTT.

DNA of the CDR3: TGTGCCAGCAGTTACGGGCCAGTAGGAAACACCATATATTTT. Amino acid sequence: CASSYGPVGNTIYF. This chain uses TRBV6-5 with TRBJ1-3; D remains unclear. V lost 2 bases and J 4 bases, leaving 9 bases between the germline ends. Germline CDR1 reads MNHEY; CDR2 reads SVGAGI. The CDR3 is 14 residues long.

This chain links TRBV7-2 with TRBJ1-3; maybe TRBD1 (5 bases). Between the trimmed V and J ends, which lost 4 bases and 0 bases, there was a span of 19 bases. This CDR3 spans 18 amino acids. Germline loops: CDR1 SGHTA, CDR2 FQGNSA. In nucleotides, the CDR3 is TGTGCCAGCAGCTCGGACACTGGGGGGTTGCTCTCTGGAAACACCATATATTTT. This gives the protein CASSSDTGGLLSGNTIYF.

The chain joins TRBV7-7 to TRBJ2-2; D is undetermined. The germline V gene has CDR1 SSHAT and CDR2 FNYEAQ (reference sequence). V was pared by 5 bases and J by 0 bases, with 10 bases between. The CDR3 contains 15 residues. The CDR3 nucleotides are TGTGCCAGCAGCCCCATAATAGCGAACACCGGGGAGCTGTTTTTT. This gives the protein CASSPIIANTGELFF.

The chain is built from TRBV5-1 and TRBJ1-5; D might be TRBD1 (6 bases). V was clipped by 0 bases and J by 4 bases, with 8 bases between them. The germline V gene encodes CDR1 SGHRS and CDR2 YFSETQ. The CDR3 is 14 residues long. CDR3 sequence: CASSLEGVNQPQHF. The CDR3, as DNA: TGCGCCAGCAGCTTGGAGGGGGTAAATCAGCCCCAGCATTTT. Based on the CDR3 plus reference TRBV5-1 and TRBJ1-5, the full variable domain is KAGVTQTPRYLIKTRGQQVTLSCSPISGHRSVSWYQQTPGQGLQFLFEYFSETQRNKGNFPGRFSGRQFSNSRSEMNVSTLELGDSALYLCASSLEGVNQPQHFGDGTRLSIL.

This clone was seen only once. The chain employs TRBV2 and TRBJ1-3; perhaps TRBD1 as D (5 bases). CDR3 length equals 13 residues. CDR1 SNHLY and CDR2 FYNNEI come from the germline V gene. V dropped 6 bases and J dropped 0 bases, with 6 bases sitting between them. CDR3 nucleotide sequence: TGTGCCAGCAGACAGGACTCTGGAAACACCATATATTTT. This gives the protein CASRQDSGNTIYF. Together with reference TRBV2 and TRBJ1-3, the CDR3 gives the full variable domain: EPEVTQTPSHQVTQMGQEVILRCVPISNHLYFYWYRQILGQKVEFLVSFYNNEISEKSEIFDDQFSVERPDGSNFTLKIRSTKLEDSAMYFCASRQDSGNTIYFGEGSWLTVV.

The V gene is TRBV19, the J gene TRBJ2-5; possible D gene TRBD1, 5 bases. Trimming took off 2 bases at V and 2 bases at J, with 9 bases between the two ends. In germline, CDR1 is LNHDA, CDR2 SQIVND (reference sequence). The CDR3 sequence is 14 residues long. CDR3 protein: CASSIQNRQETQYF. The CDR3 DNA reads TGTGCCAGTAGTATACAAAACAGGCAAGAGACCCAGTACTTC.

The chain combines TRBV28 with TRBJ2-1; perhaps D is TRBD1 or TRBD2 (5 bases each). Germline V lookup: CDR1 MDHEN, CDR2 SYDVKM. The CDR3 is 12 amino acids. Trimming shortened V by 4 bases and J by 9 bases, and 10 bases separated the two germline ends. In nucleotides, the CDR3 is TGTGCCAGCAGTTCCGGGACCCCTGAGCAGTTCTTC. Its translation: CASSSGTPEQFF.

The rearrangement uses TRBV20-1 and TRBJ1-2; D ambiguous. V lost 8 bases to trimming and J lost 7 bases, with 14 bases between them. This CDR3 has 11 residues. Germline lookup yields CDR1 DFQATT and CDR2 SNEGSKA (reference sequence). The CDR3 coding sequence is TGCAGTTACACTAACCTCGGTGGCTACACCTTC. Amino acids: CSYTNLGGYTF.

The V and J genes are TRBV19 and TRBJ2-6; 8 bases are shared with TRBD1. CDR3 size: 18 residues. V lost 7 bases and J lost 0; bases outside the gene matches: 11. Germline CDR1 reads LNHDA; CDR2 reads SQIVND (reference sequence). The CDR3 region is CASKNRGTGSSGANVLTF. In DNA form, the CDR3 reads TGTGCCAGTAAAAACCGAGGGACAGGATCCTCTGGGGCCAACGTCCTGACTTTC.